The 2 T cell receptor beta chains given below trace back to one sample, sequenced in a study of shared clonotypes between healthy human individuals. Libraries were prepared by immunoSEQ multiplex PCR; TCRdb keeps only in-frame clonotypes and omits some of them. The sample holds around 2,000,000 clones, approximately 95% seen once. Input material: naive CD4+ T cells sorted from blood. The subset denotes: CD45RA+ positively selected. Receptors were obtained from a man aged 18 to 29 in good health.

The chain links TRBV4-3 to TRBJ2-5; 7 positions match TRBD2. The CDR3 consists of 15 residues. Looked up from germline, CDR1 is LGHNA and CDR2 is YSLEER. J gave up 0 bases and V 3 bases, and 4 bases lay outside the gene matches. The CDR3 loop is CASSHLREDQETQYF. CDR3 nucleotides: TGCGCCAGCAGCCACCTACGGGAGGACCAAGAGACCCAGTACTTC.

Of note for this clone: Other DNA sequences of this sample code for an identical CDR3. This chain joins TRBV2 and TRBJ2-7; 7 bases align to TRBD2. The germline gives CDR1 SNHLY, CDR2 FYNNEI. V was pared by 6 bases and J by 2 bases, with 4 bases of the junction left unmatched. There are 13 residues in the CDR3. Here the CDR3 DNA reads TGTGCCAGCAGGGCTAGCGGAACCTACGAGCAGTACTTC. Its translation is CASRASGTYEQYF. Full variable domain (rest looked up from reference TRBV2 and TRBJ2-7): EPEVTQTPSHQVTQMGQEVILRCVPISNHLYFYWYRQILGQKVEFLVSFYNNEISEKSEIFDDQFSVERPDGSNFTLKIRSTKLEDSAMYFCASRASGTYEQYFGPGTRLTVT.